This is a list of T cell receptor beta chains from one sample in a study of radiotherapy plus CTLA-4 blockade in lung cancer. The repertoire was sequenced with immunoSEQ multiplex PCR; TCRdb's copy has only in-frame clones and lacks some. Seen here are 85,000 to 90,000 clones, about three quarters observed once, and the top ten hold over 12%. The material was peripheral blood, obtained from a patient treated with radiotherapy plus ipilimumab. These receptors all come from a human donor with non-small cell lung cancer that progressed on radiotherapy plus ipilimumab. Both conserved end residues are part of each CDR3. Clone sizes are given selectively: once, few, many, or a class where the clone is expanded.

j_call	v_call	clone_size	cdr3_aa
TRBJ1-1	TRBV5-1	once	CASRGGPMNTEAFF
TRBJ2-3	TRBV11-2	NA	CASSLAAADTQYF
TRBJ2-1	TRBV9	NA	CASSVGGGTSGPWNEQFF
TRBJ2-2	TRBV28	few	CAIRAPWRQGFTGELFF
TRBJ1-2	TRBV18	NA	CASSPGTGGTYGYTF
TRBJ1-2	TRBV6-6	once	CANRRDSWVDYGYTF
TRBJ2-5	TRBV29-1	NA	CSVEPQHLRETQYF
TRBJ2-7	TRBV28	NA	CASSTPQGGYEQYF
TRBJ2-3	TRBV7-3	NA	CASSSGTDSDTQYF
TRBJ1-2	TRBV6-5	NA	CASRGALTLYGYTF
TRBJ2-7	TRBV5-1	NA	CASSLGAGPLEQYF
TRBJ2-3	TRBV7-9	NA	CASSLGGLAGFTDTQYF
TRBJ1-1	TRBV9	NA	CASSVGGQGSTEAFF
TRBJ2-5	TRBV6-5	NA	CASSYDGGGEETQYF
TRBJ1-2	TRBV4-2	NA	CASSRTGGDGGERDGYTF
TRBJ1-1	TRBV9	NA	CASSVSSTSNTEAFF
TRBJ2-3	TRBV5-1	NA	CASSLGGQHTDTQYF
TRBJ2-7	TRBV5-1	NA	CASSPGQGLSYEQYF
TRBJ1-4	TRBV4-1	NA	CASSPRERGEGEKLFF
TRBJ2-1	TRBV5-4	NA	CASSLSGGGYNEQFF
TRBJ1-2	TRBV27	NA	CASSLGGSGYTF
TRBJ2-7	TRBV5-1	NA	CASSPTGSSDEQYF
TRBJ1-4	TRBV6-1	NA	CASSDPGGYEKLFF
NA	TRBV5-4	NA	CASTSQGEPYEQYF
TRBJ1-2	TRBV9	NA	CASSPGAGEGGYTF
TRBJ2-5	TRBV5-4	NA	CASSGADRGLETQYF
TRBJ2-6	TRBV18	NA	CASSPPGDRRHSGANVLTF
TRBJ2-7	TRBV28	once	CASSTPGTGGLYEQYF